This T cell receptor (beta chain) was recovered during a study of CD8 T cells in Susac syndrome. With respect to this clonotype: Its target is unknown.

About 0.5 to 1 ug RNA was reverse transcribed with random hexamers. Amplification of TCR beta CDR3 spanned 54 Vbeta and 13 Jbeta via immunoSEQ multiplex PCR. In TCRdb, the immunoSEQ multiplex PCR reads were re-called with MiXCR into one record per CDR3 protein. The sample contains roughly 120,000 distinct CDR3 sequences, 93% of which appear only once. This CDR3 has 14 residues. The V and J ends lost 3 bases and 7 bases respectively, with 15 bases between them. Looked up from germline, CDR1 is PRHDT and CDR2 is FYEKMQ (reference sequence). Study-wide points: The study recognized that its TCR sequencing and HLA analysis covered a relatively small number of individuals.

Relapsing-remitting disease, either stable or active, was present in the treatment-naive patients who were the multiple sclerosis controls. This receptor was identified in a human donor with multiple sclerosis. The rearrangement joins TRBV13 to TRBJ1-1; D unclear. The sample consisted of CD8+ T cells from PBMCs. CDR3 in amino acids: CASSLGLGSVEAFF. CDR3 DNA: TGTGCCAGCAGCTTGGGCCTGGGGTCTGTTGAAGCTTTCTTT. The entire variable domain, with the rest obtained from reference TRBV13 and TRBJ1-1, is as follows: AAGVIQSPRHLIKEKRETATLKCYPIPRHDTVYWYQQGPGQDPQFLISFYEKMQSDKGSIPDRFSAQQFSDYHSELNMSSLELGDSALYFCASSLGLGSVEAFFGQGTRLTVV.